This T cell receptor beta chain was captured in a study of T cells after yellow fever vaccination. Study-wide points: The booster response re-showed most primary clones: approximately 95% CD4, approximately 86% CD8.

Ten or more counts support this clonotype. Its specificity is unknown. TCRdb itself ran the 5' RACE reads through MiXCR, one entry per CDR3 protein. The table has roughly 50,000 distinct CDR3 sequences, 7.4% seen once; the top ten hold 28%. Deletions cut 2 bases from V and 8 bases from J, with 4 bases between. The CDR3 extends over 11 amino acids. CDR1 MNHEY and CDR2 SVGAGI come from the germline V gene. The sample consisted of CD8+ T cells sorted from PBMCs, taken more than 14 days after the first yellow fever vaccination. The sequence was collected from a man between 18 and 29 years old who received the YFV17D yellow fever vaccine. The V call is TRBV6-5, the J call TRBJ2-1; no reliable D call. CDR3 residues: CASSYGDEQFF. CDR3 bases: TGTGCCAGCAGTTACGGCGATGAGCAGTTCTTC.